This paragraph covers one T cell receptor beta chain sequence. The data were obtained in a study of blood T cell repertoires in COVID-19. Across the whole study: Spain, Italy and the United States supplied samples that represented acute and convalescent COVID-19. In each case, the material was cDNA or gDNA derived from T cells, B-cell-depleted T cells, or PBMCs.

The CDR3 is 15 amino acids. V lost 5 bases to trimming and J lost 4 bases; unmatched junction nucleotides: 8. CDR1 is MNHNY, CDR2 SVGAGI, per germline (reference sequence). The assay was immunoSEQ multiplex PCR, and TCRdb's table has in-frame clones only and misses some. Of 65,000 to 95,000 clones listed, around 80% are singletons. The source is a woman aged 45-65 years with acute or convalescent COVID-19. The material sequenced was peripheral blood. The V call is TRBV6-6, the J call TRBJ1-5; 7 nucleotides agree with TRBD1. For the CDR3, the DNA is TGTGCCAGCAGTGCTGGGGGGACAGATAATCAGCCCCAGCATTTT. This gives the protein CASSAGGTDNQPQHF.